These 19 T cell receptor beta chains originate from one sample sequenced in a study of T cell responses to AZD1222 COVID-19 vaccine. TCRdb keeps only in-frame clones here, not all; method: immunoSEQ multiplex PCR. The profile shows hundreds of thousands of clones, roughly 91% of them singletons. Material: peripheral blood, obtained on day 0 of MenACWY control vaccination. These receptors all stem from an adult in good health.

Points on this clone: This sample includes further DNA sequences coding for the same CDR3. Here the CDR3 reads CASSQGGGYTF. The CDR3 DNA sequence: TGTGCCAGCAGCCAGGGCGGAGGCTACACCTTC. This chain links TRBV3-1 (or the pseudogene TRBV3-2) with TRBJ1-2; D unresolved. V shed 3 bases and J shed 8 bases, with 7 bases lying between them. Germline loops: CDR1 LGHDT, CDR2 YNNKEL (reference sequence). CDR3 length equals 11 residues.

The rearrangement links TRBV7-6 to TRBJ1-2; 8 bases fit TRBD1. Germline V gives CDR1 SGHVS, CDR2 FNYEAQ. The CDR3 extends over 14 amino acids. With V trimmed by 5 bases and J by 4 bases, 6 bases remained unmatched. The CDR3 region is CASSQGQAAYGYTF. The DNA of the CDR3 is TGTGCCAGCAGCCAGGGACAGGCTGCCTATGGCTACACCTTC.

This clone was seen once. This chain links TRBV7-2 with TRBJ2-3, with TRBD2 matching over 10 bases. From germline, CDR1 is SGHTA and CDR2 FQGNSA. V trimming: 0 bases; J trimming: 1 base; junction bases outside the gene matches: 1. CDR3 length: 16 residues. The DNA of the CDR3 is TGTGCCAGCAGCTTAGCCCTAGCGGGGGGCACAGATACGCAGTATTTT. Its protein product is CASSLALAGGTDTQYF.

V is TRBV6-5 and J is TRBJ2-3; 9 nucleotides agree with TRBD1. Germline trimming cut 6 bases from V and 3 bases from J; bases unmatched to any gene: 7. This CDR3 has 15 residues. Germline V lookup: CDR1 MNHEY, CDR2 SVGAGI. The CDR3: CASRTGQGGTDTQYF. The CDR3 region has the DNA TGTGCCAGCAGGACGGGACAGGGAGGTACAGATACGCAGTATTTT.

This chain joins TRBV3-1 (or the pseudogene TRBV3-2) and TRBJ1-1; weak D call: TRBD1 (6 bases). The CDR3 totals 13 residues. V was pared by 4 bases and J by 5 bases, with 11 bases between. The V gene's germline CDR1 is LGHDT and CDR2 YNNKEL (reference sequence). The CDR3: CASSPLGGTEAFF. Written as DNA, the CDR3 is TGTGCCAGCAGCCCGCTAGGGGGGACTGAAGCTTTCTTT.

The chain joins TRBV28 to TRBJ2-7; D is ambiguous. Trimming removed 7 bases at V and 3 bases at J, with 10 bases between. CDR1 is MDHEN, CDR2 SYDVKM, per germline. The CDR3 is 12 residues long. CDR3 DNA sequence: TGTGCCAGCAATGGTGTCGGCTACGAGCAGTACTTC. The encoded protein is CASNGVGYEQYF.

The chain recombines TRBV5-1 with TRBJ1-1; 9 bases match TRBD1. CDR3 length: 16 amino acids. Losses at the gene ends were 4 bases for V and 0 bases for J; bases not matched to a gene: 7. Germline CDR1 and CDR2: SGHRS and YFSETQ. CDR3 sequence reads: CASSRGQGRMNTEAFF. Written as DNA, the CDR3 is TGCGCCAGCAGCAGGGGACAGGGAAGGATGAACACTGAAGCTTTCTTT. The full variable domain, completed using reference TRBV5-1 and TRBJ1-1, is KAGVTQTPRYLIKTRGQQVTLSCSPISGHRSVSWYQQTPGQGLQFLFEYFSETQRNKGNFPGRFSGRQFSNSRSEMNVSTLELGDSALYLCASSRGQGRMNTEAFFGQGTRLTVV.

This clone has a single count. This chain links TRBV2 with TRBJ2-7, with D possibly TRBD1 on 6 matching bases. V shed 4 bases and J shed 2 bases, with 9 bases lying between them. The CDR3 covers 13 residues. Germline assignment: CDR1 SNHLY and CDR2 FYNNEI. The CDR3, as DNA: TGTGCCAGCAGTGCTTCAGGGGCCTACGAGCAGTACTTC. It codes for CASSASGAYEQYF.

The chain is built from TRBV9 and TRBJ2-2; TRBD2 agrees at 8 bases. V lost 3 bases to trimming and J lost 7 bases; unmatched junction nucleotides: 11. CDR3 length: 16 residues. Germline V gives CDR1 SGDLS, CDR2 YYNGEE. The CDR3 protein is CASSARGLVSDGELFF. CDR3 DNA sequence: TGTGCCAGCAGCGCCCGGGGACTAGTATCGGACGGGGAGCTGTTTTTT. The full variable domain, completed using reference TRBV9 and TRBJ2-2, is DSGVTQTPKHLITATGQRVTLRCSPRSGDLSVYWYQQSLDQGLQFLIQYYNGEERAKGNILERFSAQQFPDLHSELNLSSLELGDSALYFCASSARGLVSDGELFFGEGSRLTVL.

The V call is TRBV7-6, the J call TRBJ2-1; D unresolved. Germline V gives CDR1 SGHVS, CDR2 FNYEAQ. This CDR3 region has 15 residues. V shed 1 base and J shed 0 bases, with 7 bases lying between them. CDR3 loop: CASSLVFNSYNEQFF. As DNA, the CDR3 is TGTGCCAGCAGCTTAGTGTTCAACTCCTACAATGAGCAGTTCTTC.

This clone was recorded only once. V and J are TRBV5-4 and TRBJ1-2; tentative D call: TRBD1 (5 bases). This CDR3 has 15 residues. Germline V gene lookup returns CDR1 SGHNT and CDR2 YYREEE (reference sequence). Trimming took off 6 bases at V and 4 bases at J, with 19 bases between the two ends. The CDR3 sequence: CASTPLGGVFYGYTF. The CDR3 DNA reads as TGTGCCAGCACCCCGTTGGGGGGTGTGTTCTATGGCTACACCTTC.

V is TRBV18 and J is TRBJ1-5; no reliable D call. V was trimmed by 3 bases and J by 0 bases, leaving 9 bases between them. This CDR3 comprises 15 residues. CDR1 and CDR2 (germline): KGHSH, LQKENI. Written as DNA, the CDR3 is TGTGCCAGCTCACCGACGCGACCTAGCAATCAGCCCCAGCATTTT. Residues: CASSPTRPSNQPQHF.

The CDR3, as DNA: TGTGCCAGCAGCTTGGCCAACAGGAACACTGAAGCTTTCTTT. Translation: CASSLANRNTEAFF. V and J are TRBV5-4 and TRBJ1-1; D call uncertain. V gave up 0 bases and J gave up 1 base, with 7 bases separating them. The CDR3 runs 14 residues. Germline CDR1 reads SGHNT; CDR2 reads YYREEE (reference sequence).

The rearrangement uses TRBV5-1 and TRBJ1-2; D unclear. The CDR3 length is 12 residues. The germline V gene has CDR1 SGHRS and CDR2 YFSETQ. The ends were cut back, 3 bases at V and 6 bases at J, with 9 bases in the middle. CDR3 protein: CASSSSGNGYTF. The CDR3 region has the DNA TGCGCCAGCAGCTCATCGGGGAATGGCTACACCTTC.

The J gene is TRBJ1-1, the V gene TRBV10-3, with D tentatively TRBD1 (5 bases). The germline gives CDR1 ENHRY, CDR2 SYGVKD. The CDR3 has 14 amino acids. V shed 3 bases and J shed 1 base, with 9 bases lying between them. CDR3 sequence reads: CAISDLGQNTEAFF. CDR3 sequence (DNA): TGTGCCATCAGTGACCTTGGACAGAACACTGAAGCTTTCTTT.

The V call is TRBV24-1, the J call TRBJ1-3; 7 bases are a match to TRBD1. The CDR3 is 14 residues long. V dropped 12 bases and J dropped 2; count of bases not matched to a gene: 9. In germline, CDR1 is KGHDR, CDR2 SFDVKD. CDR3 in amino acids: CASGQGDTGNTIYF. The CDR3, as DNA: TGTGCCTCGGGTCAGGGGGATACTGGAAACACCATATATTTT.

The genes are TRBV24-1 and TRBJ1-4; perhaps TRBD1 as D (6 bases). The CDR3 is 13 amino acids. Trimming cost V 9 bases and J 3 bases, with 10 bases left between them. The germline V gene has CDR1 KGHDR and CDR2 SFDVKD. The CDR3 region has the DNA TGTGCCACCGCGGGGGCCTCTAATGAAAAACTGTTTTTT. It encodes CATAGASNEKLFF.

The chain couples TRBV6-5 to TRBJ1-1; 7 bases match TRBD1. The CDR3 covers 15 residues. Germline V lookup: CDR1 MNHEY, CDR2 SVGAGI. Trimming at V came to 6 bases and at J to 3 bases, leaving 10 bases not matched to a gene. This chain's CDR3 is CASRKIRGGYTEAFF. The DNA for the CDR3 is TGTGCCAGCAGAAAGATCAGGGGGGGGTACACTGAAGCTTTCTTT.

The chain employs TRBV19 and TRBJ1-2, with D perhaps matching TRBD1 (5 bases). Trimming pared 5 bases from V and 5 bases from J, leaving 15 bases between. CDR1 LNHDA and CDR2 SQIVND come from the germline V gene (reference sequence). The CDR3 loop spans 14 amino acids. The CDR3 is CASSSRGREYGYTF. In DNA form, the CDR3 reads TGTGCCAGTAGTTCCCGGGGGAGAGAATATGGCTACACCTTC.